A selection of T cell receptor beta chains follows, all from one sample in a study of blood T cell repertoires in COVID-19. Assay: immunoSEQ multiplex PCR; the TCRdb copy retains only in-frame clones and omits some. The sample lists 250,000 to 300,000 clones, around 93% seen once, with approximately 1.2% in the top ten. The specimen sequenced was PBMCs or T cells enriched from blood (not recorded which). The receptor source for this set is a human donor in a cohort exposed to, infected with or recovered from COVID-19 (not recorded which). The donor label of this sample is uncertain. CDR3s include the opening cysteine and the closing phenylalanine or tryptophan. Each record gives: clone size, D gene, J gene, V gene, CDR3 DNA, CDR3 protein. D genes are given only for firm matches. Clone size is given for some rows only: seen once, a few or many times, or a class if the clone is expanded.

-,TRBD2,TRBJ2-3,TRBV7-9,TGTGCCAGCAGCTTAGAGCGGGGGGTTTTGAATACGCAGTATTTT,CASSLERGVLNTQYF
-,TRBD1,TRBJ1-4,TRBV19,TGTGCCAGTATGGGGACAGGGGATTATGAAAAACTGTTTTTT,CASMGTGDYEKLFF
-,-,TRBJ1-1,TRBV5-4,TGTGCCAGCAGCACGGTGGGGGGACTTAACACTGAAGCTTTCTTT,CASSTVGGLNTEAFF
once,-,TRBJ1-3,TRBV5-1,TGCGCCAGCAGCTTGGGTACACAGGGCCGAAACACCATATATTTT,CASSLGTQGRNTIYF
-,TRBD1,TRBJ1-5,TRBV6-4,TGTGCCAGCAGTGAGGACAGGGGATGGGGCAATCAGCCCCAGCATTTT,CASSEDRGWGNQPQHF
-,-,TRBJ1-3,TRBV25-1,TGTGCCAGCAGTCCAGGAAACACCATATATTTT,CASSPGNTIYF
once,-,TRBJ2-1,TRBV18,TGTGCCAGCTCACCAAGGACACACTCCTACAATGAGCAGTTCTTC,CASSPRTHSYNEQFF
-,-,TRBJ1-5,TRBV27,TGTGCCAGCAGTACCGGACTGTATAGCAATCAGCCCCAGCATTTT,CASSTGLYSNQPQHF
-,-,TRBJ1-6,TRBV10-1,TGCGCCAGCAGTGACAGGGCGGATTCACCCCTCCACTTT,CASSDRADSPLHF
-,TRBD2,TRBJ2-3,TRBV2,TGTGCCAGCAGTGAAGGCTTCGCGGGGGAGTATTCAGATACGCAGTATTTT,CASSEGFAGEYSDTQYF
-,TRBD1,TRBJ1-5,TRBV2,TGTGCCAGCAGTGGACAGGGCACACAGCCCCAGCATTTT,CASSGQGTQPQHF
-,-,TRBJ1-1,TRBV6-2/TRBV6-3,TGTGCCAGCAGTTACAACAGGGCCAACACTGAAGCTTTCTTT,CASSYNRANTEAFF
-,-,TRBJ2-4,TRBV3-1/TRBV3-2,TGTGCCAGCAGCCAAGATCCCGGACAGCTGAATAAAAACATTCAGTACTTC,CASSQDPGQLNKNIQYF
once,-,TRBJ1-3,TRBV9,TGTGCCAGCAGCTCTCAGGGTTACTCTGGAAACACCATATATTTT,CASSSQGYSGNTIYF
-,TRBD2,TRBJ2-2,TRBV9,TGTGCCAGCAGCGCTAGCGGGGGCGACACCGGGGAGCTGTTTTTT,CASSASGGDTGELFF
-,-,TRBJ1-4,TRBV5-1,TGCGCCAGCAGACCTGACACATTAAATGAAAAACTGTTTTTT,CASRPDTLNEKLFF
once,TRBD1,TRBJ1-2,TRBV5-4,TGTGCCAGCAGCCTCGACAGGGTGGCGTATGGCTACACCTTC,CASSLDRVAYGYTF
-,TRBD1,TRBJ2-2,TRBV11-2,TGTGCCAGCAGTAAGGGACAGGGGAACACCGGGGAGCTGTTTTTT,CASSKGQGNTGELFF
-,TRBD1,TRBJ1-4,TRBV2,TGTGCCAGCGACCGACAGGGGGCAAGCGAAAAACTGTTTTTT,CASDRQGASEKLFF
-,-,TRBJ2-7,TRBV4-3,TGCGCCAGCAGCCAAGGGGCTAGCGCCGGCTACGAGCAGTACTTC,CASSQGASAGYEQYF
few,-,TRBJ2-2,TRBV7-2,TGTGCCAGCAGCTTGACAGGAGCCGGGGAGCTGTTTTTT,CASSLTGAGELFF
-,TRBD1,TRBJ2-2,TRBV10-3,TGTGCCATCAGGGGGACAGGGGACACCGGGGAGCTGTTTTTT,CAIRGTGDTGELFF
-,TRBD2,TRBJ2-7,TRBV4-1,TGCGCCAGCAGCCAAGCTGGGACTAGCGGCACCTACGAGCAGTACTTC,CASSQAGTSGTYEQYF
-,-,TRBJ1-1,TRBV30,TGTGCCTGGGCCCTCGGCGGCACTGAAGCTTTCTTT,CAWALGGTEAFF
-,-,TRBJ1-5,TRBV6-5,TGTGCCAGCAGTTATCAAAATAGCAATCAGCCCCAGCATTTT,CASSYQNSNQPQHF
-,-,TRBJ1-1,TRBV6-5,TGTGCCAGCAGTTACCTCCGGAGGGTCGGTTACACTGAAGCTTTCTTT,CASSYLRRVGYTEAFF
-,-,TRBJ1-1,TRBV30,TGTGCCTGGGGAGCGTTAGTCGGCACTGAAGCTTTCTTT,CAWGALVGTEAFF
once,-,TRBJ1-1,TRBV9,TGTGCCAGCAGCGGACAAGGGGTTTCTGAAGCTTTCTTT,CASSGQGVSEAFF
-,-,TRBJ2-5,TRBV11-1,TGTGCCAGCAGCTTAGAGTGGGGGCCTTCCGAGACCCAGTACTTC,CASSLEWGPSETQYF
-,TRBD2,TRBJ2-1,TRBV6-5,TGTGCCAGCAGTTTAGGACTAGCGGGGGGCGTGGGTGGTGCGGTCTTC,CASSLGLAGGVGGAVF
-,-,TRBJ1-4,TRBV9,TGTGCCAGCAGCGTAGGTGACAAGATTAATGAAAAACTGTTTTTT,CASSVGDKINEKLFF
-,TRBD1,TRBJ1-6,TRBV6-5,TGTGCCAGCAGTTGGGACAGGGGCGAATCACCCCTCCACTTT,CASSWDRGESPLHF
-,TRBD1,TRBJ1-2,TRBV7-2,TGTGCCAGCAGCTTACTGCGGGACAGGGGAGACTATGGCTACACCTTC,CASSLLRDRGDYGYTF
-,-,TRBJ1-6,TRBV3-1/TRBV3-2,TGTGCCAGCAGCCAAGAGGTGTCGTCAGGGACCTATAATTCACCCCTCCACTTT,CASSQEVSSGTYNSPLHF
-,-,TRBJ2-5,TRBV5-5,TGTGCCAGCAGCTTGTCCGGGGTAATGAGGGAGACCCAGTACTTC,CASSLSGVMRETQYF
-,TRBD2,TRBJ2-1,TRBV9,TGTGCCAGCAGTGCACCGGGACTAGCGGGGGGCAACTACAATGAGCAGTTCTTC,CASSAPGLAGGNYNEQFF
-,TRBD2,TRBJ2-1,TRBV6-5,TGTGCCAGCAGTTATGCTAGCGGGAATGAGCAGTTCTTC,CASSYASGNEQFF
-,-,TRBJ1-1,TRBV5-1,TGCGCCAGCAGAGTGACAACGAACACTGAAGCTTTCTTT,CASRVTTNTEAFF
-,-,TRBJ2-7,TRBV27,TGTGCCAGCAGTCCCCTCGGGTCCGAGCAGTACTTC,CASSPLGSEQYF
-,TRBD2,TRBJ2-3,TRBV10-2,TGCGCCAGCAGTCGGGGGGACACAGATACGCAGTATTTT,CASSRGDTDTQYF
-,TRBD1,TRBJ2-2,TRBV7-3,TGTGCCAGCAGGCCGACAGGGACGAACACCGGGGAGCTGTTTTTT,CASRPTGTNTGELFF
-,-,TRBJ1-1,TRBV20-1,TGCAGTGCTACAGGGAACACTGAAGCTTTCTTT,CSATGNTEAFF
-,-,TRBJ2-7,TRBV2,TGTGCCAGCAGGCCAGGGAATACCCCCTACGAGCAGTACTTC,CASRPGNTPYEQYF
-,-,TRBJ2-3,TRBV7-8,TGTGCCAGCAGCGAAACTACCAGAACAGATACGCAGTATTTT,CASSETTRTDTQYF
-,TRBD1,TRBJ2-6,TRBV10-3,TGTGCCATCAGTTCCGGACAGGTGGGGTCTGGGGCCAACGTCCTGACTTTC,CAISSGQVGSGANVLTF
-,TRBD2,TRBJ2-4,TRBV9,TGTGCCAGCAGCGTACGACGGGGGGACATTCAGTACTTC,CASSVRRGDIQYF
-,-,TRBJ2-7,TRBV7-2,TGTGCCAGCAGCTTAGAGACCGGGGGCGAGCAGTACTTC,CASSLETGGEQYF
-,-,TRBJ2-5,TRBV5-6,TGTGCCAGCAGCTTGCGAGGGGGACTAATATACCAAGAGACCCAGTACTTC,CASSLRGGLIYQETQYF
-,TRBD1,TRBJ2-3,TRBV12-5,TGTGCTAGTGGTTTGCCCCTAAGACAGGGTGGCACAGATACGCAGTATTTT,CASGLPLRQGGTDTQYF
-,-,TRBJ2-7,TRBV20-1,TGCAGTGCTACGAATCAGAACGAGCAGTACTTC,CSATNQNEQYF
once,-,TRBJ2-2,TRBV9,TGTGCCAGCAGCGTAGTGGACAAGAACACCGGGGAGCTGTTTTTT,CASSVVDKNTGELFF
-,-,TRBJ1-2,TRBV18,TGTGCCAGCTCACCACCAACCCGGGAGGGTGGCTACACCTTC,CASSPPTREGGYTF
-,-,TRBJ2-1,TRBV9,TGTGCCAGCACCGGAGCGCCGGGACTCCTAACGGGCGGCGATGAGCAGTTCTTC,CASTGAPGLLTGGDEQFF
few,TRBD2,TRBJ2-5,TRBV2,TGTGCCAGCAGTGATGGTCGGGGGGGCAGCGAGACCCAGTACTTC,CASSDGRGGSETQYF
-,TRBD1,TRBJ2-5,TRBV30,TGTGCCTGGAGTCGGACAGGGGGTAGCCAAGAGACCCAGTACTTC,CAWSRTGGSQETQYF
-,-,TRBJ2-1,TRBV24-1,TGTGCCACCAGTGTCTATGAGCAGTTCTTC,CATSVYEQFF
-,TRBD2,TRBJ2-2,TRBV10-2,TGCGCCAGCAGTGAGCGGGGGGGACCCGGGGAGCTGTTTTTT,CASSERGGPGELFF